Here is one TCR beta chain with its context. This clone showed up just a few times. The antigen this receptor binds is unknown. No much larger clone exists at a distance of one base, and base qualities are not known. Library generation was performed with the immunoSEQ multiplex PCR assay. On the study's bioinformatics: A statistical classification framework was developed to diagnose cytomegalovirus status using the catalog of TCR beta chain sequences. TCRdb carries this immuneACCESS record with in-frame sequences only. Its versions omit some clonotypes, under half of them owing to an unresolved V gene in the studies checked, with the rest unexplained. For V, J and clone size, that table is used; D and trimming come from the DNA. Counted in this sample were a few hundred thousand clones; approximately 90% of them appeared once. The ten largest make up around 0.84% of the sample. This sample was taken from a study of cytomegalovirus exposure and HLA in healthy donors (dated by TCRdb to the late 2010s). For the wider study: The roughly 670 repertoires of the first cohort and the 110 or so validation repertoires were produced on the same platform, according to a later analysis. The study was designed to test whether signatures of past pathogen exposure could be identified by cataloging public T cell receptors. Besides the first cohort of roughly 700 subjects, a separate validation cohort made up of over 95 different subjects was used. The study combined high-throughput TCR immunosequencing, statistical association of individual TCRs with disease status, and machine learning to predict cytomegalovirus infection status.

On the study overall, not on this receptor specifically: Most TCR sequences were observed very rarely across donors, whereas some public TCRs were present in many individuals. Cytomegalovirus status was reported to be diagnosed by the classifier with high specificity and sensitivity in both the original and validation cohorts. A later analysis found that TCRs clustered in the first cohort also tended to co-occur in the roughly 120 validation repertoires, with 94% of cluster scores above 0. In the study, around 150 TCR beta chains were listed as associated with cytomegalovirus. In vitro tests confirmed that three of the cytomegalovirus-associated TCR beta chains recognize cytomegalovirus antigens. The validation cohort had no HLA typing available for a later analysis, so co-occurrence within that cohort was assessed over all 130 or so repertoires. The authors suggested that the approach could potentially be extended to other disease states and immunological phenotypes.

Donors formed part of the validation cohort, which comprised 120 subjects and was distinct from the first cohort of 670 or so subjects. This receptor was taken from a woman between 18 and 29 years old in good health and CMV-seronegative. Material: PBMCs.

The DNA reads as follows: TGTGCCAGCAGTGAAGGAGGACGTCCCGGGTATGGCTACACCTTC. Its coded protein is CASSEGGRPGYGYTF. This sequence uses TRBV25-1 and TRBJ1-2; the D gene remains uncertain. V is cut by 2 bases and J by 5 bases, and the space between the germline ends is 15 bases. From the germline V gene, CDR1 is MGHDK and CDR2 is SYGVNS. The CDR3 starts with the cysteine, ends with the phenylalanine, and has 15 residues. Only the CDR3 DNA stays, 45 bases, in frame from base 1.